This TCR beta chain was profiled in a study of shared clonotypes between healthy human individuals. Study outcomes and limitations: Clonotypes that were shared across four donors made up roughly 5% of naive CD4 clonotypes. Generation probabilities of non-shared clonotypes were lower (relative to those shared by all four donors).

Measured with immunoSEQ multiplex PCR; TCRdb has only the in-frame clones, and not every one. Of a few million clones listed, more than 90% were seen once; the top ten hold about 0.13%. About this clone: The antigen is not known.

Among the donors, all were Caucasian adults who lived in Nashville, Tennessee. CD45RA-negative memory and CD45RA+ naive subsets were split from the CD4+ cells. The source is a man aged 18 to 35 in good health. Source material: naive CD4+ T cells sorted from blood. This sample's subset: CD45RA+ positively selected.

As DNA, the CDR3 is TGTGCCAGCAGCGCGGACAGGGGTTACAATTCACCCCTCCACTTT. Protein: CASSADRGYNSPLHF. The chain joins TRBV9 to TRBJ1-6, with 9 bases that match TRBD1. The germline V gene has CDR1 SGDLS and CDR2 YYNGEE. This CDR3 spans 15 amino acids. V dropped 3 bases and J dropped 7; count of bases not matched to a gene: 5.